The entry that follows covers one TCR beta chain sequence. Its specificity is not known. These data are taken from a study of CD8+ T cells in alopecia areata. Trimming removed 7 bases from V and 2 bases from J; junction bases left unmatched: 13. Germline CDR1 reads SGHDT; CDR2 reads YYEEEE. There are 16 residues in the CDR3. Specified treatment: oral pan-JAK inhibitor, 5-10 mg twice daily. After isolation, RNA underwent reverse transcription to generate cDNA as the sequencing template. Produced via immunoSEQ multiplex PCR; TCRdb's table is partial and in-frame only. The sample has approximately 210,000 clones; less than 70% are singletons. The study's findings and limits: Clonality was higher in lesional than normal scalp, especially in alopecia totalis/universalis. TCRs were shared less clearly across patients than in mice, possibly for HLA-related reasons.

This material consisted of CD4+ T cells sorted from blood, taken at roughly week 49, from a patient treated with tofacitinib. This TCR derives from a human donor with alopecia areata. The chain employs TRBV5-6 and TRBJ2-3, with 7 nucleotides matching TRBD1. CDR3 protein: CASLSLRDSLTDTQYF. CDR3 in DNA: TGTGCCAGCCTCTCGTTACGGGACAGCCTCACAGATACGCAGTATTTT. The variable domain in full, completed from reference TRBV5-6 and TRBJ2-3, reads DAGVTQSPTHLIKTRGQQVTLRCSPKSGHDTVSWYQQALGQGPQFIFQYYEEEERQRGNFPDRFSGHQFPNYSSELNVNALLLGDSALYLCASLSLRDSLTDTQYFGPGTRLTVL.